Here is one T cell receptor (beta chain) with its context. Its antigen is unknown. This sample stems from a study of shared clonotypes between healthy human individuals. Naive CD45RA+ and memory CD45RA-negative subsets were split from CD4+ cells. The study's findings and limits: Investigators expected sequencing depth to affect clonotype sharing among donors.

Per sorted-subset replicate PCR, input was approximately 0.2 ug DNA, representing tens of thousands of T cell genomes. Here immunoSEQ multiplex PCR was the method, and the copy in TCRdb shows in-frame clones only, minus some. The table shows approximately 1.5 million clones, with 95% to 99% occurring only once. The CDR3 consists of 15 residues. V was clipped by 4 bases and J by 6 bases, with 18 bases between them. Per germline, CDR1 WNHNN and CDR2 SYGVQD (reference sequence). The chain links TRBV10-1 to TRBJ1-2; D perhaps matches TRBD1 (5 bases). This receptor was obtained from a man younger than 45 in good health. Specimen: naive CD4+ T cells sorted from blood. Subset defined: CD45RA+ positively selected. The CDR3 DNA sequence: TGCGCCAGCAGTGCGAGGGTGGGGACGATTGATGGCTACACCTTC. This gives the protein CASSARVGTIDGYTF.